This T cell receptor (beta chain) was captured by sequencing in a study of beta chain features in type 1 diabetes. Study-level points and caveats: For TCRB rearrangement, an influence of HLA type remained unresolved here. Amplification by PCR could prefer shorter templates, with the same effect in patients and controls. There was a possibility that cDNA sequencing over-represented cells with high TCR expression.

The CDR3 has 14 residues. Germline assignment: CDR1 SGHDN and CDR2 FVKESK. V lost 0 bases and J 3 bases, leaving 8 bases between the germline ends. What was sequenced were expressed TCRB transcripts, since all of the isolated RNA had been reverse transcribed. Generated by immunoSEQ multiplex PCR, the TCRdb table keeps only in-frame clones and is missing some. Of roughly 450,000 clones detected, roughly 10% appear once; the ten largest clones hold 0.045% to 0.05%. A heparinised blood draw that averaged roughly 120 mL was obtained once from each donor. This clone has only a few counts. Its antigen remains unknown.

The material sequenced was naive CD4+ T cells from blood. J is TRBJ1-1 and V is TRBV14, with D unclear. This TCR derives from a woman under 30 in good health. CDR3 in amino acids: CASSQDLGYTEAFF. The CDR3 coding sequence is TGTGCCAGCAGCCAAGATTTGGGCTACACTGAAGCTTTCTTT.